The table lists the clone carrying this T cell receptor beta chain with a count of one. Patients of the Seattle cohort, enrolled during active infection, were followed longitudinally. TCRdb keeps only in-frame clones here, not all; method: immunoSEQ multiplex PCR. The sample consists of 70,000 to 90,000 clones, around 88% of them appearing once. The sample belongs to a study of blood T cell repertoires in COVID-19. Study information: Acute-phase and convalescent COVID-19 samples originated in the United States, Italy and Spain. T cells, B-cell-depleted T cells, or PBMCs supplied cDNA or gDNA.

The trim removed 3 bases at V and 3 bases at J, leaving 6 bases unmatched. Germline V gene data show CDR1 as LNHDA and CDR2 as SQIVND (reference sequence). The length of the CDR3 is 15 residues. Material: peripheral blood. The sequence was collected from a man older than 75 with COVID-19, enrolled during active disease. This rearrangement joins TRBV19 to TRBJ2-7; 9 bases match TRBD1. The CDR3 loop reads CASSIGGQGFYEQYF. CDR3 nucleotides: TGTGCCAGTAGTATTGGGGGACAGGGTTTCTACGAGCAGTACTTC.